The source of this TCR beta chain is a study of OX40 agonist ivuxolimab in advanced cancers. General study results and limits: Partial responders at 0.1-3.0 mg/kg showed near-lowest clonal expansion. A proportion of nonresponders additionally exhibited low normalized T-cell clonal expansion.

Method: immunoSEQ multiplex PCR; TCRdb's copy keeps in-frame clones and lacks some. In the table there are about 17,000 clones, just under 80% of which are singletons. Germline-derived CDR1 and CDR2 are MGHRA and YSYEKL. This CDR3 is 15 amino acids long. Notes on this clone: Antigen unknown. Mismatch with germline at one junction end may stem from a read error.

The chain links TRBV4-1 to TRBJ1-2, with D possibly TRBD1 on 5 matching bases. Sequences were derived from CD4+ or CD8+ T cells sorted from blood, sampled in a trial of the OX40 agonist ivuxolimab. This clonotype originated in an adult with an advanced solid tumor such as melanoma, head and neck, liver or kidney cancer. The CDR3 reads CASSQENRPNCGYTF. The CDR3 coding sequence is TGCGCCAGCAGCCAAGAGAACAGGCCGAACTGTGGCTACACCTTC.